Given below is one T cell receptor (beta chain) in context. Its matching antigen is unknown. CDR1 is SGDLS and CDR2 is YYNGEE in the germline V gene. This CDR3 has 17 residues. Unmatched junction bases numbered 14, after V lost 3 bases and J lost 4 bases. 60 Vbeta and 13 Jbeta primers were used in PCR. The protocol was immunoSEQ multiplex PCR, while the TCRdb copy is restricted to in-frame clones and leaves out a portion. The table lists about 170,000 clones, 65% to 85% of them singletons. This record belongs to a study of cytomegalovirus exposure and HLA in healthy donors. Study outcomes and limitations: In a later analysis, the majority of CMV-associated beta chains seemingly showed HLA restriction. Among TCR beta chains, those listed as cytomegalovirus-associated numbered around 160. Highly shared sequence variants in one cluster were likely a sequencing artifact. Productive status was seen about 87% or about 30% of the time for most TCR beta V segments in an earlier analysis.

Sequenced material: PBMCs. The V and J genes are TRBV9 and TRBJ2-5, with 8 bases lining up with TRBD2. The sequence was collected from a woman aged 50 to 60 in good health and CMV-seropositive. The CDR3 region is CASSESSGGALGETQYF. The CDR3 nucleotides read TGTGCCAGCAGCGAGTCCTCCGGGGGGGCACTAGGAGAGACCCAGTACTTC.